The subject of this entry is one TCR beta chain. Its matching antigen is unknown. An end of the junction differs from the germline gene, which may be a read error. This entry comes from a study of OX40 agonist ivuxolimab in advanced cancers. Whole-study context: Treatment received earlier with anti-PD-1, anti-PD-L1 or anti-CTLA-4 agents was allowed, and around 40% had some.

Method: immunoSEQ multiplex PCR; TCRdb's copy keeps in-frame clones and lacks some. The sample lists about 16,000 clones, roughly 92% occurring once. The CDR3 is 15 amino acids. CDR1 is SSHAT and CDR2 is FNYEAQ in the germline V gene (reference sequence). General study points: More expanded clones were found, on average, in CD8+ than in CD4+ T cells.

The J gene is TRBJ2-2, the V gene TRBV7-7; the match to TRBD1 covers 7 bases. The TCR was taken from an adult with an advanced solid tumor such as melanoma, head and neck, liver or kidney cancer. The material sequenced was CD4+ or CD8+ T cells sorted from blood, taken in a trial of the OX40 agonist ivuxolimab. The CDR3 region has the DNA TGTGCTAGCAGCTCGGGACAGAGGGGCACCGGGGAGCTGTTTTTT. Its protein product is CASSSGQRGTGELFF.